The rows below give T cell receptor beta chains drawn from one sample of a study of neurological immune-mediated disorders. TCRdb independently ran MiXCR on the 5' RACE reads; one entry per CDR3 protein. Of roughly 34,000 distinct CDR3 sequences listed, 13% are singletons. Sequencing was performed on PBMCs. These receptors were obtained from a woman aged 40 to 50 in good health. CDR3s include the opening cysteine and the closing phenylalanine or tryptophan. The D gene is left open where the match is weak. The size field is filled for only some rows; it gives once, few, many or a size class.

TRBV6-5,many,NA,TRBJ2-7,TGTGCCAGCAGTTACCTTGACTCTCGGGACAACCCGACCGAGCAGTACTTC,CASSYLDSRDNPTEQYF
TRBV24-1,many,TRBD2,TRBJ2-1,TGTGCCACCGGAGAGACTAGCGGACACTCCTACAATGAGCAGTTCTTC,CATGETSGHSYNEQFF
TRBV27,many,TRBD2,TRBJ2-3,TGTGCCAGCGCAGCGCGGAGCGGGGGGGGGGATACGCAGTATTTT,CASAARSGGGDTQYF
TRBV5-1,many,NA,TRBJ2-5,TGCGCCAGCAGCTTAGTGGGGGAAGAGACCCAGTACTTC,CASSLVGEETQYF
TRBV6-2/TRBV6-3,many,NA,TRBJ2-3,TGTGCCAGCATCAATGGTAGCGGACTATACACAGATACGCAGTATTTT,CASINGSGLYTDTQYF
TRBV6-5,many,NA,TRBJ2-1,TGTGCCAGCAGTTACGGTGACGTCCGGGACTCCGAGCAGTTCTTC,CASSYGDVRDSEQFF
TRBV6-5,many,NA,TRBJ2-7,TGTGCCAGCAGTTACTTTTGGGCAGGGAGCAACGAGCAGTACTTC,CASSYFWAGSNEQYF
TRBV4-3,many,NA,TRBJ2-5,TGCGCCAGCAGCCAAGGAAGTTGCGTAAGGCCCTGGGAGACCCAGTACTTC,CASSQGSCVRPWETQYF
TRBV20-1,many,NA,TRBJ2-3,TGCAGTGCTAAAAGTACCGGCTCCGATACGCAGTATTTT,CSAKSTGSDTQYF
TRBV5-1,many,NA,TRBJ2-7,TGCGCCAGCAGTAGGGGGGCCCCCTACGAGCAGTACTTC,CASSRGAPYEQYF
TRBV10-3,many,NA,TRBJ1-1,TGTGCCATCATTCGGACACCTAACACTGAAGCTTTCTTT,CAIIRTPNTEAFF
TRBV24-1,medium-sized,TRBD2,TRBJ2-1,TGTGCCACCAGTGACCCAAGGCGGGAGGGCCTCAATGAGCAGTTCTTC,CATSDPRREGLNEQFF
TRBV2,NA,TRBD1,TRBJ1-5,TGTGCCGGCGGACAGGGAAAGGGCAATCAGCCCCAGCATTTT,CAGGQGKGNQPQHF
TRBV18,many,TRBD1,TRBJ1-3,TGTGCCAGCTCGCCCCGGACAGGAAGCTCTGGAAACACCATATATTTT,CASSPRTGSSGNTIYF
TRBV29-1,NA,NA,TRBJ2-5,TGCAGCGTCACCCGGGTTCGGGAGACCCAGTACTTC,CSVTRVRETQYF
TRBV6-5,NA,NA,TRBJ2-7,TGTGCCAGTCGGAGAGGCGCCTACGAGCAGTACTTC,CASRRGAYEQYF
TRBV24-1,many,TRBD1,TRBJ2-3,TGTGCCACCAGTGATGTTACAGGGGACGCAGATACGCAGTATTTT,CATSDVTGDADTQYF
TRBV29-1,many,NA,TRBJ1-2,TGCAGCGTCGGAGGTGAGGGTCCCTATGGCTACACCTTC,CSVGGEGPYGYTF